Listed below are T cell receptor beta chains from one sample, sequenced in a study of T-cell memory formation after mild COVID-19. Each CDR3 protein gets one entry after TCRdb re-called the 5' RACE reads with MiXCR. The data contain a few hundred thousand distinct CDR3 sequences, approximately 15% of them singletons. The sample taken for sequencing was PBMCs or a T cell subset sorted from them (not recorded which). Receptor source: a man between 18 and 29 years old who had mild COVID-19 (a few samples of this study predate the infection). Cell type and time point are not known. CDR3s include the opening cysteine and the closing phenylalanine or tryptophan. The order of the fields is clone size, V gene, D gene, J gene, CDR3 DNA, CDR3 protein. D genes are given only for firm matches. Clone size, where shown, is once, few, many, or a class for clones that have expanded.

NA	TRBV9	NA	TRBJ2-5	TGTGCCAGCAGCTTTGGGACTCCCAAAGAGACCCAGTACTTC	CASSFGTPKETQYF
few	TRBV5-1	TRBD2	TRBJ2-7	TGCGCCAGCAGCGTCACTAGCGGCTTAACCTACGAGCAGTACTTC	CASSVTSGLTYEQYF
NA	TRBV4-3	NA	TRBJ2-7	TGCGCCAGCAGCCAAGGGTACGAAGGGTTGCGTGAGCAGTACTTC	CASSQGYEGLREQYF
many	TRBV15	NA	TRBJ2-5	TGTGCCACCAGCAGAGGACAGAAAGAGACCCAGTACTTC	CATSRGQKETQYF
few	TRBV5-1	NA	TRBJ2-2	TGCGCCAGCAGCCGAACGGACAGTCTGGCCGGGGAGCTGTTTTTT	CASSRTDSLAGELFF
NA	TRBV29-1	NA	TRBJ1-5	TGCAGCGTTGAAGGTGACGTAGGGAAACAGCCCCAGCATTTT	CSVEGDVGKQPQHF
NA	TRBV5-1	TRBD1	TRBJ2-3	TGCGCCAGCAGCTTAAGGACAGGGAGCACAGATACGCAGTATTTT	CASSLRTGSTDTQYF
NA	TRBV6-4	NA	TRBJ2-6	TGTGCCAGCAAAGGACAGTCACACTCTGGGGCCAACGTCCTGACTTTC	CASKGQSHSGANVLTF
few	TRBV7-2	TRBD1	TRBJ1-2	TGTGCCAGCAGCTTAGGAAACAGGGGGCGCCGGAATGGCTACACCTTC	CASSLGNRGRRNGYTF
few	TRBV20-1	NA	TRBJ1-1	TGCAGTGCTAGAGATCCGAGGGAGAACACTGAAGCTTTCTTT	CSARDPRENTEAFF
NA	TRBV28	TRBD2	TRBJ2-1	TGTGCCAGCTACCGGTCCTTAGCGGGGGGCAATGAGCAGTTCTTC	CASYRSLAGGNEQFF
NA	TRBV5-5	TRBD2	TRBJ2-5	TGTGCCAGCAGCCCGTGGGAGGGGTGGGAGACCCAGTACTTC	CASSPWEGWETQYF
few	TRBV2	TRBD1	TRBJ1-1	TGTGCCAGCAACTGGGGACAGAGAAACACTGAAGCTTTCTTT	CASNWGQRNTEAFF
NA	TRBV7-2	NA	TRBJ2-3	TGTGCCAGCAGCTCCGACAGGACCCCCACAGATACGCAGTATTTT	CASSSDRTPTDTQYF
few	TRBV5-1	NA	TRBJ1-1	TGCGCCAGCAACTGGGACGGCCTGAACACTGAAGCTTTCTTT	CASNWDGLNTEAFF
NA	TRBV19	NA	TRBJ2-3	TGTGCCAGTAGTATAGATCGCGGCGGCACAGATACGCAGTATTTT	CASSIDRGGTDTQYF
NA	TRBV6-5	NA	TRBJ2-6	TGTGCCAGCAGCCCGGACACGCCCTCTGGGGCCAACGTCCTGACTTTC	CASSPDTPSGANVLTF
NA	TRBV29-1	NA	TRBJ2-1	TGCAGCGTTGAGGGGTGGGGGGACTACAATGAGCAGTTCTTC	CSVEGWGDYNEQFF
many	TRBV7-2	TRBD2	TRBJ2-7	TGTGCCAGCAGCTCCCCGGGGGGCTCCTACGAGCAGTACTTC	CASSSPGGSYEQYF
few	TRBV29-1	TRBD1	TRBJ1-1	TGCAGCGTTGAAGGCCGACAGGGGGCAGGTACTGAAGCTTTCTTT	CSVEGRQGAGTEAFF
many	TRBV12-3/TRBV12-4	NA	TRBJ1-1	TGTGCTAGTGGTTCGGGCACTGAAGCTTTCTTT	CASGSGTEAFF